What follows is one TCR beta chain and its context. As yet, its antigen is unknown. Treatment of patients with chemo-refractory metastatic non-small-cell lung cancer consisted of focal radiation plus CTLA-4 blockade with ipilimumab. This sample was included in a study of radiotherapy plus CTLA-4 blockade in lung cancer. Findings and caveats of the study: Expansion of tumor-derived TCR clones was observed in blood after radiotherapy plus ipilimumab.

Some clones are missing from TCRdb's copy, which holds only in-frame ones; the method was immunoSEQ multiplex PCR. The data hold roughly 32,000 clones, with roughly three quarters observed a single time. The CDR3 has 15 residues. Per germline, CDR1 SGHNT and CDR2 YYREEE (reference sequence). Trimming took 7 bases from V and 2 from J, leaving 17 bases between them. This TCR came from a human donor with non-small cell lung cancer who had stable disease on radiotherapy plus ipilimumab. The source was peripheral blood, collected from a patient treated with radiotherapy plus ipilimumab. The V gene is TRBV5-4, the J gene TRBJ2-3; D is perhaps TRBD2 (6 bases). The CDR3 sequence is CASSLNGGYTDTQYF. Written as DNA, the CDR3 is TGTGCCAGCTCCCTAAATGGGGGGTACACAGATACGCAGTATTTT.